The rows below give T cell receptor beta chains drawn from one sample of a study of blood T cell repertoires in COVID-19. Sequenced by immunoSEQ multiplex PCR; TCRdb stores in-frame clones only, minus some. The data hold approximately 250,000 clones, with about 81% observed a single time. Specimen: PBMCs or T cells enriched from blood (not recorded which). Receptor source: a young man with acute COVID-19. The conserved cysteine and the conserved F or W are not part of the CDR3 here.

>TRBV14|14
ASSQTSYRVHPEAF
>TRBV6-4|13
ASSGTSGDTDTQY
>TRBV2|13
ASSEETQGLSSPW
>TRBV6-5|13
ASTLRTGGGTEAF
>TRBV18|15
ASSPVDPDRLTDTQY
>TRBV28|15
ASSSRVGPSGANVLT
>TRBV27|13
ASSQQGGLRETQY
>TRBV19|12
ASSIERRSQRQH
>TRBV6-5|12
ASSYSGQPGGYT
>TRBV6-5|12
ASSRRVGETEAF
>TRBV18|9
ASSPQQEAF
>TRBV7-2|12
ASRVDWNTGELF
>TRBV7-2|11
ASSLRLADTQY
>TRBV18|11
ASSRTENSPLH
>TRBV19|12
ATRSASGNNEQF
>TRBV10-3|9
AIRTGNTQY
>TRBV5-1|14
ASSLGYRSSGNTIY
>TRBV10-3|13
AISVDRASNQPQH
>TRBV29-1|11
SAETGGDPEAF
>TRBV6-4|11
ASSGSNTGELF
>TRBV6-4|14
ASSDSGAGAPNEQF
>TRBV11-3|14
ASSQRATSGNDEQF
>TRBV5-1|18
ASSTLELAGQRGKTDTQY
>TRBV6-2/TRBV6-3|16
ASSYSKSLASRIDTQY
>TRBV29-1|12
SGLAGGDTDTQY
>TRBV7-2|12
ASSPSWVEETQY
>TRBV2|13
ASRIGSTDNSPLH
>TRBV9|12
ASSARLGSTEAF
>TRBV24-1|13
ATSDRGVGPTEAF
>TRBV5-8|12
ASSLVQGNSPLH
>TRBV15|13
ATSMGHQDTGELF
>TRBV15|12
ATSREAGVPEAF
>TRBV5-4|12
AGGVQESTDTQY
>TRBV19|14
ASSIAPGQGNSPLH
>TRBV29-1|11
SAWEGPGTEAF
>TRBV7-8|12
ASSRGSGKETQY
>TRBV5-1|15
ASSRQGGNSSYNEQF
>TRBV14|13
ASSQGPRVAGELF
>TRBV6-5|12
ASRLTYSGNTIY
>TRBV30|11
AWTRRRGETQY
>TRBV4-2|18
ASSLTSPFPNPISGNTIY
>TRBV6-5|13
ASSSRTGTHQPQH
>TRBV4-2|12
ASTDGGFTDTQY
>TRBV6-5|13
AGSGMAAANYGYT
>TRBV29-1|12
SVVGTGAPYEQF
>TRBV19|13
ASIKDRGQTGELF
>TRBV12-3/TRBV12-4|11
ASSAGRTVVAF
>TRBV11-3|15
ASSRRSATESSDTQY
>TRBV29-1|9
SVGDSTEAF
>TRBV3-1/TRBV3-2|13
ASSRILSDTGELF
>TRBV20-1|10
SASLGGRPQH
>TRBV18|13
ASSPFEKPNEKLF
>TRBV7-2|12
ASSPDVAKNIQY
>TRBV12-3/TRBV12-4|10
ASRSDLNEQF
>TRBV10-3|11
AAGQGAGMTQY
>TRBV11-3|14
ASSLLSGGRTDTQY